The 31 T cell receptor beta chains in this list originate from one sample, sequenced in a study of CD8+CD57+ T cells in acquired aplastic anemia. Both TCR beta VDJ combination and CDR3 sequence profiling were carried out. Genomic DNA was the template for this profiling. Each CDR3 protein is one row after TCRdb ran MiXCR on the reads. The table has 98,000 or so distinct CDR3 sequences, around 49% seen once. The sequenced sample consisted of sorted CD4+, CD8+, or CD8+CD57+ T cells (not recorded which) from PBMCs. Receptors originate from a human donor in good health, serving as a control.

Comment on this clonotype: A much larger clone lies one base from this, so it may be a read error. This chain links TRBV13 with TRBJ2-3; D is possibly TRBD1 or TRBD2 (5 bases each). The germline CDR1 and CDR2 sequences are PRHDT and FYEKMQ (reference sequence). Trimming cost V 10 bases and J 2 bases, with 16 bases left between them. The CDR3 has 14 amino acids. CDR3 nucleotides: TGTGCCAACGGCGAGGGACCGACCACAGATACGCAGTATTTT. It codes for CANGEGPTTDTQYF.

The rearrangement uses TRBV7-2 and TRBJ1-2; D is unresolved. Trimming shortened V by 3 bases and J by 4 bases, and 9 bases separated the two germline ends. CDR1 is SGHTA and CDR2 is FQGNSA in the germline V gene. CDR3 length: 13 residues. In DNA form, the CDR3 reads TGTGCCAGCAGCTTCAACAGCGGCTATGGCTACACCTTC. It yields the protein CASSFNSGYGYTF.

This clonotype showed up just once. The V and J genes are TRBV5-1 and TRBJ2-7, with 12 bases aligning to TRBD2. The germline V gene encodes CDR1 SGHRS and CDR2 YFSETQ. The trim removed 1 base at V and 6 bases at J, leaving 5 bases unmatched. The CDR3 sequence is 15 residues long. The CDR3 sequence is CASSLRLAGGPEQYF. CDR3 DNA: TGCGCCAGCAGCTTGAGGCTAGCGGGGGGGCCCGAGCAGTACTTC. Together with reference TRBV5-1 and TRBJ2-7, the CDR3 gives the full variable domain: KAGVTQTPRYLIKTRGQQVTLSCSPISGHRSVSWYQQTPGQGLQFLFEYFSETQRNKGNFPGRFSGRQFSNSRSEMNVSTLELGDSALYLCASSLRLAGGPEQYFGPGTRLTVT.

The genes are TRBV7-9 and TRBJ1-1; no firm D call. Germline CDR1 and CDR2: SEHNR and FQNEAQ (reference sequence). This CDR3 has 11 residues. The germline V and J ends were trimmed by 2 bases and 4 bases, with 2 bases remaining between them. The CDR3 loop is CASSLFTEAFF. CDR3 bases: TGTGCCAGCAGCTTATTCACTGAAGCTTTCTTT. Full variable domain (remainder filled in from reference TRBV7-9 and TRBJ1-1): DTGVSQNPRHKITKRGQNVTFRCDPISEHNRLYWYRQTLGQGPEFLTYFQNEAQLEKSRLLSDRFSAERPKGSFSTLEIQRTEQGDSAMYLCASSLFTEAFFGQGTRLTVV.

This chain joins TRBV2 and TRBJ1-2; possibly TRBD1 for D (6 bases). V was shortened by 9 bases and J by 6 bases, with 14 bases between the two germline ends. The CDR3 loop spans 12 amino acids. CDR1 and CDR2 from the germline V gene are SNHLY and FYNNEI. The DNA for the CDR3 is TGTGCCAGTAACAGGGTAAACGATGGCTACACCTTC. This codes for CASNRVNDGYTF.

The gene calls are TRBV6-2 or TRBV6-3 and TRBJ2-7, with 8 bases identical to TRBD2. Germline V gives CDR1 MNHEY, CDR2 SVGEGT. The CDR3 is 13 residues long. The trim removed 7 bases at V and 4 bases at J, leaving 6 bases unmatched. CDR3 in DNA: TGTGCCAGCAAGGGGCGGGGGGCTTACGAGCAGTACTTC. Protein product: CASKGRGAYEQYF.

This chain joins TRBV25-1 and TRBJ2-1; tentatively, D is TRBD2 (6 bases). Germline lookup yields CDR1 MGHDK and CDR2 SYGVNS. This CDR3 is 16 amino acids long. Trimming took off 10 bases at V and 7 bases at J, with 26 bases between the two ends. In DNA form, the CDR3 reads TGTGCCACCAAACGGGCCATATCTAGCGTCCTAAATGAGCAGTTCTTC. As protein: CATKRAISSVLNEQFF.

The chain combines TRBV25-1 with TRBJ2-7, with 13 bases lining up with TRBD2. The CDR3 has 16 amino acids. Trimming took 4 bases from V and 2 from J; bases not matched to a gene: 5. The V gene's germline CDR1 is MGHDK and CDR2 SYGVNS. CDR3 bases: TGTGCCAGCAGTGCGCCGGGGACTAGCGGGACCTACGAGCAGTACTTC. It yields the protein CASSAPGTSGTYEQYF.

This clonotype was observed once. The rearrangement uses TRBV24-1 and TRBJ2-1; no clear D gene. V lost 4 bases to trimming and J lost 7 bases, with 10 bases between them. Germline V CDR1 and CDR2: KGHDR, SFDVKD. This CDR3 spans 13 amino acids. CDR3 bases: TGTGCCACCAGTGAGCCGACCGAGAATGAGCAGTTCTTC. Translating gives CATSEPTENEQFF.

For this clonotype: This CDR3 is missing its conserved last phenylalanine or tryptophan, likely due to a read error. The chain employs TRBV13 and TRBJ2-3; TRBD2 agrees at 13 bases. This CDR3 contains 19 residues. Germline V gene lookup returns CDR1 PRHDT and CDR2 FYEKMQ (reference sequence). J gave up 2 bases and V 5 bases, and 13 bases lay outside the gene matches. CDR3 protein: CASSPPLTSGGPDTDTQYL. CDR3 coding DNA: TGTGCCAGCAGCCCCCCCTTGACTAGCGGGGGGCCCGACACAGATACGCAGTATCTT.

CDR3 loop: CASSYSIGQGNTEAFF. The DNA for the CDR3 is TGTGCCAGCAGTTACTCGATAGGGCAGGGGAACACTGAAGCTTTCTTT. This rearrangement joins TRBV6-5 to TRBJ1-1; tentative D call: TRBD1 (5 bases). Trimming pared 0 bases from V and 1 base from J, leaving 12 bases between. Germline V gene data show CDR1 as MNHEY and CDR2 as SVGAGI. The CDR3 has 16 residues.

J is TRBJ1-4 and V is TRBV3-1, with D tentatively TRBD1 (5 bases). The germline gives CDR1 LGHDT, CDR2 YNNKEL (reference sequence). This CDR3 is built from 16 residues. Trimming removed 0 bases at V and 3 bases at J, with 11 bases between. CDR3 nucleotides: TGTGCCAGCAGCCAAGATATTGGGACCGCTAATGAAAAACTGTTTTTT. It codes for CASSQDIGTANEKLFF.

This clonotype appeared a single time. A much larger clone differs by one base, so this may be a read error. The chain links TRBV24-1 to TRBJ1-1; unclear D gene. This CDR3 has 14 residues. Per germline, CDR1 KGHDR and CDR2 SFDVKD. V was clipped by 7 bases and J by 0 bases, with 11 bases between them. CDR3 in DNA: TGTGCCACCAGGTCCCCCAGTCTGAACACTGAAGCTTTCTTT. Encoded protein: CATRSPSLNTEAFF.

Many counts were recorded for this clonotype. The chain couples TRBV7-2 to TRBJ2-5; D is possibly TRBD1 or TRBD2 (5 bases each). This CDR3 region has 16 residues. Germline V gene lookup returns CDR1 SGHTA and CDR2 FQGNSA. Trimming left V 5 bases short and J 0 bases short, with 16 bases between. The CDR3 sequence is CASSDGARAYQETQYF. CDR3 nucleotides: TGTGCCAGCAGCGATGGGGCGAGGGCCTACCAAGAGACCCAGTACTTC. Complete variable domain (other parts from reference TRBV7-2 and TRBJ2-5): GAGVSQSPSNKVTEKGKDVELRCDPISGHTALYWYRQSLGQGLEFLIYFQGNSAPDKSGLPSDRFSAERTGGSVSTLTIQRTQQEDSAVYLCASSDGARAYQETQYFGPGTRLLVL.

V gene TRBV7-9 combines with J gene TRBJ2-4; D not certain. CDR3 length: 12 amino acids. The V gene's germline CDR1 is SEHNR and CDR2 FQNEAQ (reference sequence). V lost 2 bases to trimming and J lost 9 bases, with 8 bases between them. This chain's CDR3 is CASSLPGPIQYF. In DNA form, the CDR3 reads TGTGCCAGCAGCTTACCCGGGCCCATTCAGTACTTC.

Note on this clonotype: Since no conserved phenylalanine or tryptophan closes the CDR3, a read error is the likely cause. The limits of the CDR3 on the DNA are not certain, so only TCRdb's listed CDR3 is given. The chain recombines TRBV4-1 with TRBJ1-1. The germline CDR1 and CDR2 sequences are MGHRA and YSYEKL. The CDR3 contains 13 residues when both ends are counted. Here the CDR3 reads CASSQDSGPKACL.

This clonotype was observed a few times. A much larger clone sits a single nucleotide away, making a read error possible. In this CDR3 the conserved last residue, phenylalanine or tryptophan, is missing, so a read error is likely. V usage is TRBV14 and J usage is TRBJ1-1; tentatively, D is TRBD1 (5 bases). CDR3 size: 17 residues. The V gene lost 1 base and the J gene lost 1 base, with 16 bases spanning the gap. Per the germline V gene, CDR1 is SGHDN and CDR2 is FVKESK. The CDR3 reads CASSQVTIQAGNTEAFL. The CDR3 nucleotides are TGTGCCAGCAGCCAAGTCACTATACAGGCGGGGAACACTGAAGCTTTCCTT.

This clonotype has only a few counts. This chain links TRBV11-2 with TRBJ2-2; D call uncertain. Germline loops: CDR1 SGHAT, CDR2 FQNNGV. With 6 bases removed from V and 3 bases from J, the gap between germline ends came to 14 bases. This CDR3 is built from 15 residues. CDR3 residues: CASRAVGDHTGELFF. Here the CDR3 DNA reads TGTGCCAGCAGGGCCGTAGGCGATCACACCGGGGAGCTGTTTTTT.

The chain employs TRBV19 and TRBJ1-2; D possibly corresponds to TRBD1 (6 bases). Trimming cost V 5 bases and J 0 bases, with 19 bases left between them. The CDR3 has 17 residues. CDR1 is LNHDA and CDR2 is SQIVND in the germline V gene (reference sequence). The CDR3 sequence is CASSPGALNLANYGYTF. The CDR3 DNA reads TGTGCCAGTAGTCCGGGGGCACTCAACCTGGCTAACTATGGCTACACCTTC.

This clonotype was seen repeatedly, ten times or more. CDR3 sequence reads: CASSFRETQYF. Here the CDR3 DNA reads TGTGCCAGCAGCTTTCGGGAGACCCAGTACTTC. This chain joins TRBV11-3 and TRBJ2-5; D is ambiguous. The CDR3 runs 11 residues. CDR1 SGHNT and CDR2 YENEEA come from the germline V gene. The V end was cut by 3 bases, the J end by 5 bases, with 4 bases between.

The DNA of the CDR3 is TGTGCCAGCAGTGAATTAGGGACAGGTCTGTATGGCTACACCTTC. Residues: CASSELGTGLYGYTF. V usage is TRBV25-1 and J usage is TRBJ1-2, with 8 bases matching TRBD1. Looked up from germline, CDR1 is MGHDK and CDR2 is SYGVNS. V shed 1 base, J shed 5 bases, and the junction held 6 bases outside the gene matches. The CDR3 covers 15 residues.

The chain uses TRBV25-1 and TRBJ2-7; D might be TRBD1 or TRBD2, each matching 6 bases. V lost 4 bases and J lost 3, with 10 bases in between. Germline V CDR1 and CDR2: MGHDK, SYGVNS. The CDR3 has 13 residues. The CDR3 protein is CASSGGAGYEQYF. CDR3 bases: TGTGCCAGCAGTGGGGGGGCCGGCTACGAGCAGTACTTC.

In regard to this clonotype: A read error is likely, as this CDR3 ends without the conserved phenylalanine or tryptophan. The limits of the CDR3 on the DNA are not certain, so only TCRdb's listed CDR3 is given. The CDR3 sequence is CASSTFPK. The gene calls are TRBV2 and TRBJ1-1. CDR1 and CDR2 (germline): SNHLY, FYNNEI. The CDR3 is 8 amino acids in total, end residues counted.

This clonotype occurred once. The chain uses TRBV7-2 and TRBJ2-5; maybe TRBD1 (6 bases). This CDR3 spans 15 amino acids. V lost 5 bases, J lost 5 bases, and 18 bases lay in between. Germline CDR1 and CDR2: SGHTA and FQGNSA. The CDR3 protein is CASSQGGGDGETQYF. The CDR3 DNA reads TGTGCCAGCAGCCAAGGGGGTGGGGATGGGGAGACCCAGTACTTC.

This chain joins TRBV2 and TRBJ1-2; 7 nucleotides agree with TRBD1. The germline V gene has CDR1 SNHLY and CDR2 FYNNEI. V dropped 6 bases and J dropped 4; count of bases not matched to a gene: 8. The CDR3 loop spans 14 amino acids. CDR3 sequence reads: CASRGQTGSYGYTF. The CDR3 DNA is TGTGCCAGCAGGGGACAGACAGGGAGCTATGGCTACACCTTC.

Concerning this clonotype: A much larger clone lies one base from this, so it may be a read error. V gene TRBV2 combines with J gene TRBJ2-2, with D perhaps matching TRBD1 (6 bases). This CDR3 has 15 amino acids. In germline, CDR1 is SNHLY, CDR2 FYNNEI. V shed 2 bases and J shed 6 bases, with 13 bases lying between them. The CDR3 here is CASSETGSAPGELFF. The CDR3 region has the DNA TGTGCCAGCAGTGAAACAGGGAGCGCCCCCGGGGAGCTGTTTTTT.

V and J are TRBV20-1 and TRBJ1-6; 9 positions agree with TRBD1. V was clipped by 6 bases and J by 12 bases; unmatched bases: 12. Germline V gene lookup returns CDR1 DFQATT and CDR2 SNEGSKA (reference sequence). This CDR3 is built from 14 residues. CDR3 residues: CSAAGTGFWKPLHF. In nucleotides, the CDR3 is TGCAGTGCAGCCGGGACAGGGTTTTGGAAACCCCTCCACTTT.

This clonotype was observed at least ten times. The J gene is TRBJ2-2, the V gene TRBV9; the D is unclear. V was clipped by 2 bases and J by 0 bases, with 8 bases between them. Per the germline V gene, CDR1 is SGDLS and CDR2 is YYNGEE. The length of the CDR3 is 15 residues. CDR3 in DNA: TGTGCCAGCAGCGTTCAAGCCGCGAACACCGGGGAGCTGTTTTTT. This codes for CASSVQAANTGELFF.

Many counts were recorded for this clonotype. V is TRBV10-3 and J is TRBJ1-2; tentatively, D is TRBD1 (5 bases). The CDR3 extends over 15 amino acids. V was trimmed by 2 bases and J by 9 bases, leaving 19 bases between them. The V gene's germline CDR1 is ENHRY and CDR2 SYGVKD. The chain's CDR3 is CAISETGGLSKSYTF. The CDR3 bases are TGTGCCATCAGTGAGACCGGGGGACTATCGAAGAGCTACACCTTC.

The chain is built from TRBV24-1 and TRBJ1-4; D call uncertain. Germline assignment: CDR1 KGHDR and CDR2 SFDVKD. Trimming left V 0 bases short and J 3 bases short, with 10 bases between. The CDR3 consists of 16 residues. CDR3 sequence (DNA): TGTGCCACCAGTGATTTGCCCCGGGTGTCTAATGAAAAACTGTTTTTT. It codes for CATSDLPRVSNEKLFF.

This sequence joins TRBV7-9 and TRBJ2-3, with unresolved D. Deletions cut 7 bases from V and 6 bases from J, with 14 bases between. The CDR3 sequence is 13 residues long. From germline, CDR1 is SEHNR and CDR2 FQNEAQ (reference sequence). The CDR3, as DNA: TGTGCCAGCACCCTTTATGTCGCGGATACGCAGTATTTT. Encoded protein: CASTLYVADTQYF.